The clone carrying this TCR beta chain has a handful of counts. CDR3 length: 15 residues. Germline CDR1 and CDR2: SGHTA and FQGNSA. V gave up 7 bases and J gave up 0 bases, with 15 bases separating them. The sample comes from a study of T-cell memory formation after mild COVID-19. On the study more broadly: Each donor largely had its own TCR clusters.

Researchers used 5'RACE with constant-segment primers to make TCR alpha and TCR beta cDNA libraries that carry sample barcodes and UMIs. TCRdb re-derived calls from the 5' RACE reads in MiXCR, one entry per CDR3 protein. Found here are 360,000 or so distinct CDR3 sequences, 25% to 30% of them singletons; the top ten hold about 13%. Sequencing was performed on PBMCs or a T cell subset sorted from them (not recorded which). The chain carries TRBV7-2 and TRBJ1-1, with a weak D call TRBD1 (6 bases). This clonotype was obtained from an adult woman who had mild COVID-19 (a few samples of this study predate the infection). Cell type and time point are not known. The CDR3 spells CASTPGDLLNTEAFF. Written as DNA, the CDR3 is TGTGCCAGCACACCAGGGGACCTTCTGAACACTGAAGCTTTCTTT.